Here is one TCR beta chain with its context. Its antigen is undetermined. Germline V gene data show CDR1 as SGHDT and CDR2 as YYEEEE. V shed 3 bases and J 1 base; nucleotides not matched to a gene: 8. This CDR3 comprises 16 residues. Time point noted: week 23, last vaccination. The content of each vaccine dose was 300 ug of mutant IDH1 20-mer peptide, and topical imiquimod accompanied it. These data come from a study of a mutant IDH1 vaccine in newly diagnosed glioma. Background on the study: The first vaccination came 4-6 weeks after radiotherapy alone, or with temozolomide cycles. Earlier therapy was either radiotherapy, temozolomide, or both, and most got both.

Clones were sequenced by immunoSEQ multiplex PCR, and TCRdb holds only the in-frame ones, with some missing. Altogether more than 55,000 clones are present, around 80% being singletons, with the ten largest covering around 8.9%. The chain uses TRBV5-6 and TRBJ1-2, with 8 bases matching TRBD1. The clonotype was recovered from a woman between 40 and 50 years old with glioma. Some clones in this sample may be carry-over from other donors' samples. The specimen comprised PBMCs, sampled from a glioma patient whose treatment included an IDH1 peptide vaccine. CDR3 DNA: TGTGCCAGCAGCTCCCAAGGACAGGGCCTTAACTATGGCTACACCTTC. It translates to CASSSQGQGLNYGYTF.